The T cell receptor beta chain described here comes from a study of blood T cell repertoires in COVID-19. Study overall: Whether acute or convalescent, the COVID-19 samples came from the United States, Italy and Spain. T cells, B-cell-depleted T cells, or PBMCs provided the cDNA or gDNA that served as material.

Original data processing: From reference gene primer amplification, estimates of nucleated cell counts were derived. TCRdb's copy holds only in-frame clones and misses some; the assay was immunoSEQ multiplex PCR. The V and J calls and clone size are taken from that table; D and trimming were inferred from the DNA. The sample holds 150,000 or so clones, 78% seen once. Germline-derived CDR1 and CDR2 are ENHRY and SYGVKD. The V end lost 6 bases, the J end lost 0 bases, and 9 bases lay between the germline ends. The CDR3 covers 13 residues. V and J are TRBV10-3 and TRBJ2-7; maybe TRBD1 (6 bases). The source is an elderly man with acute or convalescent COVID-19. The sequenced sample was peripheral blood. CDR3: CAISKDSSYEQYV. CDR3 nucleotide sequence: TGTGCCATCAGCAAGGACAGCTCCTACGAGCAGTACGTC.